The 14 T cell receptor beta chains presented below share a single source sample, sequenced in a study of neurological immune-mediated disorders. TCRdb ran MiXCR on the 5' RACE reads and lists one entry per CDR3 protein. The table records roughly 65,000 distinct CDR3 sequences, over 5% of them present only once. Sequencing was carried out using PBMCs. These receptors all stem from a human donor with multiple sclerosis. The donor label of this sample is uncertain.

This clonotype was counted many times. CDR3 in DNA: TGCGCCAGCAGCCCCAGGGAGGGTCAGCCCCAGCATTTT. Protein sequence: CASSPREGQPQHF. This chain joins TRBV5-1 and TRBJ1-5, with a possible D match to TRBD1 (5 bases). From germline, CDR1 is SGHRS and CDR2 YFSETQ. V shed 4 bases and J shed 6 bases, with 11 bases lying between them. CDR3 length equals 13 residues.

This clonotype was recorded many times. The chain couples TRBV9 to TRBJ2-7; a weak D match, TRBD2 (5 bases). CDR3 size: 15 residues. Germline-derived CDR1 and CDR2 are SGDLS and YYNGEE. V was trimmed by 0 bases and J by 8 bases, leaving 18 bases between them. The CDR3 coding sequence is TGTGCCAGCAGCGTAGTTGATTCGAGGGAAGCCAAGCAGTACTTC. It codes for CASSVVDSREAKQYF.

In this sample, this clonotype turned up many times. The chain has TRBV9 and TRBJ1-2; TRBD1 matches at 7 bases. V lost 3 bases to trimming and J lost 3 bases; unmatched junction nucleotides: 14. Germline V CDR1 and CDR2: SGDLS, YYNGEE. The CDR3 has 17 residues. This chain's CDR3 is CASSGGTEVLLHYGYTF. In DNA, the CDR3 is TGTGCCAGCAGCGGGGGGACAGAAGTCTTGCTCCACTATGGCTACACCTTC.

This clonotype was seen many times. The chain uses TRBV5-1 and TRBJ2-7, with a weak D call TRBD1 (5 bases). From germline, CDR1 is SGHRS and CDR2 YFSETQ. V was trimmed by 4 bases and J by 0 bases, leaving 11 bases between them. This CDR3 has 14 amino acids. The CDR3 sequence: CASSPGFSSYEQYF. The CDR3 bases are TGCGCCAGCAGCCCAGGGTTCAGCTCCTACGAGCAGTACTTC. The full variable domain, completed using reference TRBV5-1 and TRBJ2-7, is KAGVTQTPRYLIKTRGQQVTLSCSPISGHRSVSWYQQTPGQGLQFLFEYFSETQRNKGNFPGRFSGRQFSNSRSEMNVSTLELGDSALYLCASSPGFSSYEQYFGPGTRLTVT.

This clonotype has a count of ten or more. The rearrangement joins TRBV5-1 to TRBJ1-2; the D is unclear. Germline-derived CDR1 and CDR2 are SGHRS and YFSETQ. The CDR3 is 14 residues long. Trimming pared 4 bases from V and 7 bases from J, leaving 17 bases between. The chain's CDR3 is CASSLSRPGAGYTF. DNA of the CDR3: TGCGCCAGCAGCCTCTCACGGCCGGGAGCTGGCTACACCTTC.

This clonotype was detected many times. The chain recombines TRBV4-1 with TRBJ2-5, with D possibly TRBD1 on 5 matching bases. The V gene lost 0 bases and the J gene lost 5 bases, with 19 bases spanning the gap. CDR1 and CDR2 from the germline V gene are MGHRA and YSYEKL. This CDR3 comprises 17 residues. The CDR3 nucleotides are TGCGCCAGCAGCCAAGAAGCGATATGGGGCCATGAGGAGACCCAGTACTTC. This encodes CASSQEAIWGHEETQYF.

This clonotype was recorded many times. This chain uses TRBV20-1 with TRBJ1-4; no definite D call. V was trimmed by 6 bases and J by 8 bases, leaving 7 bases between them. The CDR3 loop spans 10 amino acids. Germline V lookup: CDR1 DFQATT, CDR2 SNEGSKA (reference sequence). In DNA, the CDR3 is TGCAGTGCCCTGACAGAAAAACTGTTTTTT. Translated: CSALTEKLFF.

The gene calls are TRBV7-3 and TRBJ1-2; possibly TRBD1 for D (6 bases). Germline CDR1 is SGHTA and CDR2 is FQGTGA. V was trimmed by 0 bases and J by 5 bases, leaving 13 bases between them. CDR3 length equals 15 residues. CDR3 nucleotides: TGTGCCAGCAGCTTAACGGAGGGGGAAGGATATGGCTACACCTTC. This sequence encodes CASSLTEGEGYGYTF.

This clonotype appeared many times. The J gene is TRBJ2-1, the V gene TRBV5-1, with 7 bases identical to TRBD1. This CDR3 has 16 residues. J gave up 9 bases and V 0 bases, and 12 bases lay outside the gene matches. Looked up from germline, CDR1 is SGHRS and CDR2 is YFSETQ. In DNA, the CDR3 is TGCGCCAGCAGCTTGGGGCACACAGGGGTGAGGACTGAGCAGTTCTTC. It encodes CASSLGHTGVRTEQFF.

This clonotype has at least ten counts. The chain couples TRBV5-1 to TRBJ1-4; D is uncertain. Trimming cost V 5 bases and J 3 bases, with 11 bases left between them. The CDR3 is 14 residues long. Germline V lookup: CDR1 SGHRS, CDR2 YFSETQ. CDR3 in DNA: TGCGCCAGCAGGGACGACGGAGCTAATGAAAAACTGTTTTTT. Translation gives CASRDDGANEKLFF.

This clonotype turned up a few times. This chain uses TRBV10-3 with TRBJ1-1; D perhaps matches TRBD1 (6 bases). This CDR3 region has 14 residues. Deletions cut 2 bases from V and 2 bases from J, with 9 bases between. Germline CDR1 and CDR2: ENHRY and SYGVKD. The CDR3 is CAISEGRGNTEAFF. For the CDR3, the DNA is TGTGCCATCAGTGAGGGCAGGGGAAACACTGAAGCTTTCTTT.

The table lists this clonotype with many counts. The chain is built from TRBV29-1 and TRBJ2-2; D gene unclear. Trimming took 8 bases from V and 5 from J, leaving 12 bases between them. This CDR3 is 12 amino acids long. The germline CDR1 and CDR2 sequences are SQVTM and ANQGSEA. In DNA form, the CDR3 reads TGCAGCAAACTCGACGATACCGGGGAGCTGTTTTTT. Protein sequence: CSKLDDTGELFF.

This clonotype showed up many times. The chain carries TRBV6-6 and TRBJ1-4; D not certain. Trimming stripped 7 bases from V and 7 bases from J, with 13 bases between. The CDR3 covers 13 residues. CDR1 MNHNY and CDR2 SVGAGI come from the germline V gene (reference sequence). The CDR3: CASKREGSEKLFF. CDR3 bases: TGTGCCAGCAAGAGGGAAGGGAGTGAAAAACTGTTTTTT.

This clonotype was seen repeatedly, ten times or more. The CDR3 coding sequence is TGTGCCAGCAGTTACAATAGCTTTGCCGGAGATACGCAGTATTTT. The encoded protein is CASSYNSFAGDTQYF. The chain is built from TRBV6-5 and TRBJ2-3; D gene ambiguous. This CDR3 region has 15 residues. Germline CDR1 and CDR2: MNHEY and SVGAGI. V lost 2 bases and J lost 5, with 14 bases in between.